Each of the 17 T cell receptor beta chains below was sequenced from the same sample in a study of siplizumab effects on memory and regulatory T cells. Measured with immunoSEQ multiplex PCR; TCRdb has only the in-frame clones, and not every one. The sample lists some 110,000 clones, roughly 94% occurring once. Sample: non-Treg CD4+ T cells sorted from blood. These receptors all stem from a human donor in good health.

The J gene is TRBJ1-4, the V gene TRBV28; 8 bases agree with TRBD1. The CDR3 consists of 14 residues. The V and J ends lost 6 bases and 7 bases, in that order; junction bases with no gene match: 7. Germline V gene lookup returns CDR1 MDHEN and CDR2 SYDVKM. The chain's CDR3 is CASSSRGPGEKLFF. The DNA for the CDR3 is TGTGCCAGCAGCTCCAGGGGGCCGGGTGAAAAACTGTTTTTT.

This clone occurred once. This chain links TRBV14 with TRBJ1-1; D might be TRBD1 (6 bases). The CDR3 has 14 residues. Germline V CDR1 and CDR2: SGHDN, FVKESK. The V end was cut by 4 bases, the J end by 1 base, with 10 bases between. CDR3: CASSLIQGNTEAFF. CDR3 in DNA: TGTGCCAGCAGCCTAATACAGGGGAACACTGAAGCTTTCTTT.

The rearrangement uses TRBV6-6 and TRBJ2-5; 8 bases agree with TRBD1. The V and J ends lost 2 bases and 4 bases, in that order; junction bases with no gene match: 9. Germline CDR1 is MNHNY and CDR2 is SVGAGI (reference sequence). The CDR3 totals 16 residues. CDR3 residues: CASSYTKQGVGETQYF. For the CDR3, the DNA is TGTGCCAGCAGTTACACGAAACAGGGGGTAGGAGAGACCCAGTACTTC.

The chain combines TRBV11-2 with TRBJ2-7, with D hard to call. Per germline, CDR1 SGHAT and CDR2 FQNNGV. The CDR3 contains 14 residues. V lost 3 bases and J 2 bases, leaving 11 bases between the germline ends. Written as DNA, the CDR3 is TGTGCCAGCAGCTTGGATACATTTACCTACGAGCAGTACTTC. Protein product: CASSLDTFTYEQYF.

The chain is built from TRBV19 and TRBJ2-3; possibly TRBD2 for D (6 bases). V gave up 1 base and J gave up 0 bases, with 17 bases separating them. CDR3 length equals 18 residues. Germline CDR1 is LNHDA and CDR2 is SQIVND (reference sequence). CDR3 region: CASSIVGGGPGSTDTQYF. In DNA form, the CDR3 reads TGTGCCAGTAGTATAGTTGGGGGAGGACCAGGGAGCACAGATACGCAGTATTTT.

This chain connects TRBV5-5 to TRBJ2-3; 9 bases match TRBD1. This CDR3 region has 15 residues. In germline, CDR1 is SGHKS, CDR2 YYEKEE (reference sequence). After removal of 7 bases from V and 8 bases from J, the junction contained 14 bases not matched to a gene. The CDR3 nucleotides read TGTGCCAGCCGCAGTCCGGGACAGGGACCGCGTACGCAGTATTTT. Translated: CASRSPGQGPRTQYF.

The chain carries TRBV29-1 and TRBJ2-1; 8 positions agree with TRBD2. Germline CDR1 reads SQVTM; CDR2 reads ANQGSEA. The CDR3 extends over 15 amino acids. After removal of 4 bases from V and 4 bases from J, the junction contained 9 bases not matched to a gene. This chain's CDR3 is CSVADTGTSYNEQFF. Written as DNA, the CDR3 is TGCAGCGTTGCCGATACAGGGACTAGTTACAATGAGCAGTTCTTC.

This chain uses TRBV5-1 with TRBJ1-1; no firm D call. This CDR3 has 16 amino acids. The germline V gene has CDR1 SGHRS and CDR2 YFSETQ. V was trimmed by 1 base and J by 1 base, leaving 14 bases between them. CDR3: CASSLSIGLPNTEAFF. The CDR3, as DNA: TGCGCCAGCAGCTTGAGTATCGGACTACCGAACACTGAAGCTTTCTTT.

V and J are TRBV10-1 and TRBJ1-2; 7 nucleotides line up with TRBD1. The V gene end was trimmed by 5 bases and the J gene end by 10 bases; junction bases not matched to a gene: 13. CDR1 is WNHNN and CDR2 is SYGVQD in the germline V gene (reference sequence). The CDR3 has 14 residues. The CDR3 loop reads CASSIDRATRPYTF. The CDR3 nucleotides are TGCGCCAGCAGTATTGACAGGGCGACACGACCCTACACCTTC.

In DNA, the CDR3 is TGTGCCAGCAGCTTAGCTTCCGGGAGGGGAAACGGGGAGCTGTTTTTT. Protein sequence: CASSLASGRGNGELFF. The chain is built from TRBV7-9 and TRBJ2-2; TRBD2 matches at 8 bases. The CDR3 is 16 amino acids. Germline V gene data show CDR1 as SEHNR and CDR2 as FQNEAQ (reference sequence). The junction had 7 bases not matched to a gene; V was cut back by 0 bases and J by 7 bases.

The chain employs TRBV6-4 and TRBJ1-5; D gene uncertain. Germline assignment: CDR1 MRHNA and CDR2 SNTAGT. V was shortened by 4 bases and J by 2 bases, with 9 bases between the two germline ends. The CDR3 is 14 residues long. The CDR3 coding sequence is TGTGCCAGCAGTGGCGGGTGTCGCAATCAGCCCCAGCATTTT. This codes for CASSGGCRNQPQHF.

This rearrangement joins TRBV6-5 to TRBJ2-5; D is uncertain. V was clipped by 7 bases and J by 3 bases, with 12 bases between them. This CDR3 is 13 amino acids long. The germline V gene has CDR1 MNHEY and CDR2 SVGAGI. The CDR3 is CASTKHGEETQYF. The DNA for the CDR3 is TGTGCCAGCACCAAACATGGGGAAGAGACCCAGTACTTC.

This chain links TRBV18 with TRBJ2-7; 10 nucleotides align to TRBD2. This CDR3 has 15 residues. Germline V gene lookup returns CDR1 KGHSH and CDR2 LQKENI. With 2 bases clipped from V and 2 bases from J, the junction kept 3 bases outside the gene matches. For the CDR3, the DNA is TGTGCCAGCTCACCATCGAGCGGGAGGGCCTACGAGCAGTACTTC. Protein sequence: CASSPSSGRAYEQYF.

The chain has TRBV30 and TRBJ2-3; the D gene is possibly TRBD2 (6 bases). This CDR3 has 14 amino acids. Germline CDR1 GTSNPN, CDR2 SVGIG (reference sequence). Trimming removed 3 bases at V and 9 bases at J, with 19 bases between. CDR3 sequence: CAWRVGGPQRTQYF. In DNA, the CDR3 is TGTGCCTGGAGGGTTGGAGGGCCACAGCGGACGCAGTATTTT.

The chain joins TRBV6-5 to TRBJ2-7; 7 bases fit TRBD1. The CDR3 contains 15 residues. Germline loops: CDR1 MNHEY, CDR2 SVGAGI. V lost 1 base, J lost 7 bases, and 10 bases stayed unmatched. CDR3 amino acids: CASSYWAGGSGEQYF. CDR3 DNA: TGTGCCAGCAGTTACTGGGCAGGGGGATCTGGGGAGCAGTACTTC.

DNA for the CDR3: TGTGCCAGCAGTCCGGACGGGCGCTTCGTCAGGGGCTACACCTTC. Amino acid sequence: CASSPDGRFVRGYTF. The chain has TRBV6-5 and TRBJ1-2; D gene uncertain. The CDR3 extends over 15 amino acids. Trimming removed 5 bases at V and 8 bases at J, with 21 bases between. Germline V lookup: CDR1 MNHEY, CDR2 SVGAGI.

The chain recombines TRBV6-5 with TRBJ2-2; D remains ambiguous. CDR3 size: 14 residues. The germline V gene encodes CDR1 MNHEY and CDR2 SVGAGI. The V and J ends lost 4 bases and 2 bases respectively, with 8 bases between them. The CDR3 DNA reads TGTGCCAGCAGTTTACAGACCAACACCGGGGAGCTGTTTTTT. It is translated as CASSLQTNTGELFF.